This note documents a single TCR delta chain sequence. Its antigen is as yet unknown. These data are taken from a study of Vδ1+ human thymocytes. Study-level results: Thymic TRG and TRD repertoires appeared highly polyclonal, with Gaussian CDR3 length distributions. Unlike peripheral blood Vdelta1+ controls, thymic delta-chain sequences included approximately 20% Vdelta2 and few Vdelta3.

The template was reverse-transcribed extracted RNA. Multiplex PCR used pooled V-gene forward primers and a constant-region reverse primer to amplify CDR3s. TCRdb redid the clone calls on the multiplex PCR reads with CATT. The data hold 80,000 or so delta-chain clones, with approximately 34% observed a single time. Alphabeta T cells were depleted, then CD3+ Vdelta1+ Vdelta2- thymocytes were FACS-sorted. The CDR3 contains 16 residues. Germline lookup yields CDR1 TSWWSYY and CDR2 QGS. Trimming removed 8 bases from V and 0 bases from J; junction bases left unmatched: 11. The receptor was isolated from a boy younger than two who had congenital heart surgery. V and J are TRDV1 and TRDJ1, with 8 bases fitting TRDD3. The sequenced sample was Vdelta1+ gamma-delta thymocytes from the thymus. Subset defined: FACS-sorted CD3+ TCRalphabeta- TCRVdelta1+ TCRVdelta2- thymocytes. The CDR3 coding sequence is TGTGCTCTTCCCTCGGGCTGGGGGAATTACACCGATAAACTCATCTTT. It is translated as CALPSGWGNYTDKLIF.